The 18 T cell receptor beta chains below come from one sample, sequenced in a study of T-cell reconstitution after alpha-beta-depleted transplantation in children. Unique molecular identifiers tagged the TCRbeta library. TCRdb passed the PCR reads through MiXCR, listing each CDR3 protein once. The sample has about 980,000 distinct CDR3 sequences, roughly 31% seen once. Source: PBMCs, mostly from graft donor cells, taken 360 days after TCRalphabeta/CD19-depleted stem cell transplant. These receptors were obtained from a boy younger than two who had a stem cell transplant for SCID, so the T cells may come from the graft donor.

The chain recombines TRBV20-1 with TRBJ2-4, with D tentatively TRBD2 (7 bases). Germline CDR1 reads DFQATT; CDR2 reads SNEGSKA (reference sequence). The CDR3 runs to 15 residues. The CDR3 region has the DNA TGCCTTGTCGGGGGGCTATTTCTAGCCAAAAACATTCAGTACTTC. Its protein is CLVGGLFLAKNIQYF.

Only a few counts were recorded for this clonotype. J is TRBJ2-7 and V is TRBV7-3, with 7 bases matching TRBD1. The CDR3 covers 14 residues. In germline, CDR1 is SGHTA, CDR2 FQGTGA. With V trimmed by 5 bases and J by 1 base, 5 bases remained unmatched. This chain's CDR3 is CASSVDRASYEQYF. CDR3 in DNA: TGTGCCAGCAGCGTAGACAGGGCATCCTACGAGCAGTACTTC.

This clonotype was observed a handful of times. This chain links TRBV12-3 or TRBV12-4 with TRBJ1-2, with TRBD1 matching 7 bases. This CDR3 comprises 14 residues. Trimming at V came to 6 bases and at J to 4 bases, leaving 8 bases not matched to a gene. The CDR3 region has the DNA TGTGCCAGCAGGGGACAGAAGAGGAGCTATGGCTACACCTTC. Translated, it gives CASRGQKRSYGYTF.

This clonotype was found a few times. The chain links TRBV2 to TRBJ2-3; 10 nucleotides align to TRBD1. The CDR3 spans 15 residues. Germline V gene lookup returns CDR1 SNHLY and CDR2 FYNNEI. With 5 bases clipped from V and 5 bases from J, the junction kept 7 bases outside the gene matches. CDR3 sequence: CASSLPGQGIDTQYF. CDR3 in DNA: TGTGCCAGCAGTCTCCCGGGACAGGGGATAGATACGCAGTATTTT.

This clonotype has more than one count but fewer than ten. The V call is TRBV12-3 or TRBV12-4, the J call TRBJ1-1; D is ambiguous. This CDR3 region has 14 residues. The germline V and J ends were trimmed by 0 bases and 3 bases, with 8 bases remaining between them. The CDR3 reads CASSLALADTEAFF. The CDR3 coding sequence is TGTGCCAGCAGTTTAGCGCTAGCGGACACTGAAGCTTTCTTT.

The V and J genes are TRBV20-1 and TRBJ2-1, with D possibly called TRBD1 or TRBD2 (6 bases each). Germline loops: CDR1 DFQATT, CDR2 SNEGSKA (reference sequence). Trimming removed 0 bases from V and 7 bases from J, with 22 bases in between. The CDR3 loop spans 17 amino acids. The chain's CDR3 is CSARDRGGTLRANEQFF. The DNA of the CDR3 is TGCAGTGCTAGAGATCGAGGGGGGACTCTGAGGGCGAATGAGCAGTTCTTC.

The chain links TRBV20-1 to TRBJ2-3, with 8 bases that match TRBD1. Germline V gene sequence: CDR1 DFQATT, CDR2 SNEGSKA (reference sequence). This CDR3 has 15 residues. With 1 base clipped from V and 3 bases from J, the junction kept 6 bases outside the gene matches. The CDR3 DNA follows: TGCAGTGCTAGAGGGGCAGGGGGCGGGACAGATACGCAGTATTTT. Its translation: CSARGAGGGTDTQYF.

This rearrangement joins TRBV11-2 to TRBJ2-3; D call uncertain. V shed 7 bases and J shed 11 bases, with 13 bases lying between them. From germline, CDR1 is SGHAT and CDR2 FQNNGV. This CDR3 contains 11 residues. The CDR3 is CASTRTSRQYF. The CDR3 nucleotides are TGTGCCAGCACCCGGACCAGCCGGCAGTATTTT.

A few counts support this clonotype. The chain uses TRBV9 and TRBJ1-1; no reliable D call. CDR3 length: 15 residues. The germline gives CDR1 SGDLS, CDR2 YYNGEE. Trimming pared 0 bases from V and 5 bases from J, leaving 14 bases between. The CDR3 protein is CASSVGTPQDTEAFF. CDR3 coding DNA: TGTGCCAGCAGCGTAGGAACCCCGCAAGATACTGAAGCTTTCTTT.

About this clonotype: An end of the junction does not agree with germline; a read error may underlie this. The chain links TRBV12-3 or TRBV12-4 to TRBJ2-6, with TRBD1 identical over 7 bases. The CDR3 runs 18 residues. In nucleotides, the CDR3 is TGTGCCAGCAGTTTAACGACAGGGAGTGATCTGGGGGCCAACATCCTGACTTTC. Translating it yields CASSLTTGSDLGANILTF.

There are a few counts of this clonotype. The V gene is TRBV5-5, the J gene TRBJ1-3, with 7 bases matching TRBD1. Germline V gives CDR1 SGHKS, CDR2 YYEKEE (reference sequence). Trimming cost V 1 base and J 4 bases; bases outside gene matches: 8. CDR3 size: 16 residues. In DNA form, the CDR3 reads TGTGCCAGCAGCTTGTCTCTGACAGGGAAAGGAAACACCATATATTTT. This encodes CASSLSLTGKGNTIYF.

The chain recombines TRBV7-9 with TRBJ2-1, with 9 positions matching TRBD2. The ends lost 5 bases at V and 8 bases at J; junction bases unmatched: 10. Germline V lookup: CDR1 SEHNR, CDR2 FQNEAQ (reference sequence). The CDR3 totals 15 residues. In nucleotides, the CDR3 is TGTGCCAGCAGCACCCCCAGCGGGGGGTGGGATGAGCAGTTCTTC. Encoded protein: CASSTPSGGWDEQFF.

The chain couples TRBV7-3 to TRBJ2-1; D is uncertain. This CDR3 comprises 17 residues. Trimming cost V 2 bases and J 2 bases, with 16 bases left between them. The germline V gene encodes CDR1 SGHTA and CDR2 FQGTGA. CDR3: CASSLQSALHTYNEQFF. The CDR3 DNA reads TGTGCCAGCAGCTTACAGTCAGCGCTTCACACCTACAATGAGCAGTTCTTC.

This rearrangement joins TRBV2 to TRBJ2-1; TRBD2 matches 10 bases. This CDR3 spans 19 amino acids. The V gene end was trimmed by 6 bases and the J gene end by 4 bases; junction bases not matched to a gene: 18. Germline-derived CDR1 and CDR2 are SNHLY and FYNNEI. Written as DNA, the CDR3 is TGTGCCAGCAGCCGAGCAGGGCTATCCGGGACTAGCGAGTACAATGAGCAGTTCTTC. Its protein is CASSRAGLSGTSEYNEQFF.

The chain couples TRBV20-1 to TRBJ2-1; D is ambiguous. Between the trimmed V and J ends, which lost 5 bases and 6 bases, there was a span of 11 bases. CDR1 DFQATT and CDR2 SNEGSKA come from the germline V gene (reference sequence). The length of the CDR3 is 12 residues. The CDR3 loop reads CSAEPRSNEQFF. The CDR3 DNA sequence: TGCAGTGCTGAGCCCCGATCCAATGAGCAGTTCTTC.

The rearrangement links TRBV5-1 to TRBJ1-1; TRBD1 is a possible D gene (5 bases). This CDR3 comprises 15 residues. Germline V lookup: CDR1 SGHRS, CDR2 YFSETQ. V lost 4 bases, J lost 7 bases, and 20 bases lay in between. CDR3 nucleotide sequence: TGCGCCAGCAGCCAGGGCCAGACCGGCGGCGGTGAAGCTTTCTTT. Protein product: CASSQGQTGGGEAFF.

The rearrangement uses TRBV7-2 and TRBJ2-1; 10 bases map to TRBD2. With V trimmed by 4 bases and J by 4 bases, 4 bases remained unmatched. The CDR3 sequence is 15 residues long. Germline lookup yields CDR1 SGHTA and CDR2 FQGNSA. CDR3 in amino acids: CASSSERGGYNEQFF. The DNA of the CDR3 is TGTGCCAGCAGCTCCGAGCGGGGGGGGTACAATGAGCAGTTCTTC.

The chain links TRBV5-1 to TRBJ2-5; D not certain. This CDR3 has 14 residues. Germline CDR1 is SGHRS and CDR2 is YFSETQ. V was shortened by 4 bases and J by 5 bases, with 15 bases between the two germline ends. CDR3 nucleotide sequence: TGCGCCAGCAGCCCAAGAGGAAACTGGGAGACCCAGTACTTC. This translates into CASSPRGNWETQYF.